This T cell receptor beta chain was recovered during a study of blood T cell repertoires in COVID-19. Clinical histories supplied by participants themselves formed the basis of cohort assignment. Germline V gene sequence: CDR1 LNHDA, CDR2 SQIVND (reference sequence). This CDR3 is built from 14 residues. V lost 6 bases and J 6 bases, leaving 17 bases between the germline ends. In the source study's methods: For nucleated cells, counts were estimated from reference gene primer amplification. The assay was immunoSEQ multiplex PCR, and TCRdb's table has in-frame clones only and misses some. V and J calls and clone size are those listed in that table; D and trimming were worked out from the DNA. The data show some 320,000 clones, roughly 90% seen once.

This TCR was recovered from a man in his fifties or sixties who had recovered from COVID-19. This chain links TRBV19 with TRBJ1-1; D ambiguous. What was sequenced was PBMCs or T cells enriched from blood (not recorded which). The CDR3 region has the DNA TGTGCCAGTAGGTGGTTGGCAGTGGGCTCTGAAGCTTTCTTT. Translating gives CASRWLAVGSEAFF.